One and the same sample provided the 7 T cell receptor beta chains below, sequenced in a study of shared clonotypes between healthy human individuals. The method was immunoSEQ multiplex PCR; TCRdb's version includes in-frame clones alone and lacks a portion of them. The sample consists of millions of clones, 85% to 95% of them appearing once. Sequenced sample: naive CD4+ T cells sorted from blood. The subset denotes: CD45RA+ positively selected. These receptors originate from a man aged 18-30 years in good health.

The chain carries TRBV29-1 and TRBJ2-1; 9 nucleotides match TRBD2. Unmatched junction bases numbered 14, after V lost 6 bases and J lost 8 bases. The CDR3 is 15 residues long. The germline V gene has CDR1 SQVTM and CDR2 ANQGSEA. CDR3 coding DNA: TGCAGCGTGGAGAACCTAGCGGGATTAACCGATGAGCAGTTCTTC. This sequence encodes CSVENLAGLTDEQFF.

The chain recombines TRBV4-3 with TRBJ1-5; 7 bases line up with TRBD1. Trimming cost V 1 base and J 5 bases; bases outside gene matches: 2. The CDR3 runs to 14 residues. CDR1 LGHNA and CDR2 YSLEER come from the germline V gene. The CDR3 region has the DNA TGCGCCAGCAGCCAAGGACAGGGCTATCAGCCCCAGCATTTT. This codes for CASSQGQGYQPQHF.

The chain carries TRBV7-2 and TRBJ2-3, with D possibly TRBD2 on 5 matching bases. Trimming took 4 bases from V and 5 from J, leaving 10 bases between them. CDR1 SGHTA and CDR2 FQGNSA come from the germline V gene. The CDR3 runs to 13 residues. CDR3 nucleotides: TGTGCCAGCAGCTGGAGGACGGAAGATACGCAGTATTTT. Amino acid sequence: CASSWRTEDTQYF. Looking up the rest from reference TRBV7-2 and TRBJ2-3 gives the full variable domain: GAGVSQSPSNKVTEKGKDVELRCDPISGHTALYWYRQSLGQGLEFLIYFQGNSAPDKSGLPSDRFSAERTGGSVSTLTIQRTQQEDSAVYLCASSWRTEDTQYFGPGTRLTVL.

CDR3 sequence: CASSLAGSGGYNEQFF. CDR3 in DNA: TGTGCCAGCAGCTTAGCGGGTAGCGGGGGATACAATGAGCAGTTCTTC. The chain combines TRBV7-2 with TRBJ2-1, with 9 positions matching TRBD2. V was clipped by 0 bases and J by 4 bases; unmatched bases: 4. The CDR3 is made up of 16 amino acids. Per germline, CDR1 SGHTA and CDR2 FQGNSA.

V gene TRBV7-6 combines with J gene TRBJ1-1; no clear D. V was trimmed by 5 bases and J by 0 bases, leaving 10 bases between them. The germline CDR1 and CDR2 sequences are SGHVS and FNYEAQ. CDR3 length: 14 residues. The CDR3 region is CASSIMSLNTEAFF. DNA of the CDR3: TGTGCCAGCAGCATTATGTCCCTGAACACTGAAGCTTTCTTT. Based on the CDR3 plus reference TRBV7-6 and TRBJ1-1, the full variable domain is GAGVSQSPRYKVTKRGQDVALRCDPISGHVSLYWYRQALGQGPEFLTYFNYEAQQDKSGLPNDRFSAERPEGSISTLTIQRTEQRDSAMYRCASSIMSLNTEAFFGQGTRLTVV.

This chain uses TRBV21-1 with TRBJ1-2; the table names TRBD1, a call not compared with the DNA. TRBV21-1 is a recognized pseudogene. The CDR3 has 14 amino acids. This CDR3 reads CASSRKGINYGYTF. The DNA for the CDR3 is TGTGCCAGCAGCAGAAAGGGGATAAACTATGGCTACACCTTC.

The chain links TRBV2 to TRBJ2-2; D remains ambiguous. CDR1 is SNHLY and CDR2 is FYNNEI in the germline V gene. This CDR3 is built from 13 residues. The V end was cut by 8 bases, the J end by 2 bases, with 9 bases between. The CDR3 here is CASGASNTGELFF. DNA of the CDR3: TGTGCCAGCGGAGCCTCAAACACCGGGGAGCTGTTTTTT.